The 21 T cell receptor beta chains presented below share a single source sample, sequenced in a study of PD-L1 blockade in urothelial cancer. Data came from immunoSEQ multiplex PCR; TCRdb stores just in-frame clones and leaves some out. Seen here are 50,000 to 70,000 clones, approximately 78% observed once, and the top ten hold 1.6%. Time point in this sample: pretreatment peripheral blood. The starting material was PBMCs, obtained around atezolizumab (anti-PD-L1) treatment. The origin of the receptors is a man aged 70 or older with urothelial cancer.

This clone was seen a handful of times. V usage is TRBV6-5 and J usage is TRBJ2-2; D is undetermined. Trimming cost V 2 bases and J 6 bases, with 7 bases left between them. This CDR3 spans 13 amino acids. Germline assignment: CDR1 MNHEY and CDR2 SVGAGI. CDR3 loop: CASSYAQSGELFF. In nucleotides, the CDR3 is TGTGCCAGCAGTTACGCTCAGTCCGGGGAGCTGTTTTTT.

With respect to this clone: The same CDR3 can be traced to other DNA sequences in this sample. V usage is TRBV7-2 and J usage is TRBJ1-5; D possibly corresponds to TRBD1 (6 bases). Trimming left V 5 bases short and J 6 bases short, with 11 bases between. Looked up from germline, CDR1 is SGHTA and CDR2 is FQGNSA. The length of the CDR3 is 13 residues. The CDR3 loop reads CASSPEGGQPQHF. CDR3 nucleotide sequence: TGTGCCAGCAGCCCCGAAGGGGGTCAGCCCCAGCATTTT.

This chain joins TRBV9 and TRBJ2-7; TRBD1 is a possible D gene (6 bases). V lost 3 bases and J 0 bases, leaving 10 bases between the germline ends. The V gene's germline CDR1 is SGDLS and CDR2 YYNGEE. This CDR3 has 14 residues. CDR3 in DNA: TGTGCCAGCAGCGGCCGGGACAACTCCTACGAGCAGTACTTC. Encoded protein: CASSGRDNSYEQYF. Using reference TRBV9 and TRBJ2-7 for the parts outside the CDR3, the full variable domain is DSGVTQTPKHLITATGQRVTLRCSPRSGDLSVYWYQQSLDQGLQFLIQYYNGEERAKGNILERFSAQQFPDLHSELNLSSLELGDSALYFCASSGRDNSYEQYFGPGTRLTVT.

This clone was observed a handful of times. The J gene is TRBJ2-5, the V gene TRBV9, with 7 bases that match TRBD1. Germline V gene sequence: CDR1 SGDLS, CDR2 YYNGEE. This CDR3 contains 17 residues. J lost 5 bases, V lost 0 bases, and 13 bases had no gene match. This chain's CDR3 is CASSVASIRGGLETQYF. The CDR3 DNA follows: TGTGCCAGCAGCGTAGCTTCAATTCGAGGGGGCCTGGAGACCCAGTACTTC.

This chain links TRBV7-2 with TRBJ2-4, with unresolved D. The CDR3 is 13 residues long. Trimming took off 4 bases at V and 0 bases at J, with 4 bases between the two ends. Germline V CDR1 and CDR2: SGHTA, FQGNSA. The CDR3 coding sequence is TGTGCCAGCAGCTACTTAGCCAAAAACATTCAGTACTTC. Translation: CASSYLAKNIQYF.

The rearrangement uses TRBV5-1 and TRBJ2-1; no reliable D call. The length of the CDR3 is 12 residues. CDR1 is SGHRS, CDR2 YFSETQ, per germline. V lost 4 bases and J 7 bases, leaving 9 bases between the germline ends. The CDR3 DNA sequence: TGCGCCAGCAGCCCGACTCGAAATGAGCAGTTCTTC. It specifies CASSPTRNEQFF. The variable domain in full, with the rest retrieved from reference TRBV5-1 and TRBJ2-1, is KAGVTQTPRYLIKTRGQQVTLSCSPISGHRSVSWYQQTPGQGLQFLFEYFSETQRNKGNFPGRFSGRQFSNSRSEMNVSTLELGDSALYLCASSPTRNEQFFGPGTRLTVL.

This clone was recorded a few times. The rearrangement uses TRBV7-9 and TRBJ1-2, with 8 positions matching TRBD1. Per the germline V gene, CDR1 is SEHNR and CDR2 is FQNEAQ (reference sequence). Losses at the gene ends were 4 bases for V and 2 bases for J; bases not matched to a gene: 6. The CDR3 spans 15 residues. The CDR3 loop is CASSWGQANNYGYTF. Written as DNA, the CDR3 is TGTGCCAGCAGCTGGGGACAGGCAAACAACTATGGCTACACCTTC.

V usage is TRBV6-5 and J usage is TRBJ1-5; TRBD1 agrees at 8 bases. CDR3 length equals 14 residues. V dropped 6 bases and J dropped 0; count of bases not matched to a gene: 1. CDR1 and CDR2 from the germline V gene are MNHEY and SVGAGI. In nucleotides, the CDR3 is TGTGCCAGCAGAGGACAGGGTAGCAATCAGCCCCAGCATTTT. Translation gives CASRGQGSNQPQHF.

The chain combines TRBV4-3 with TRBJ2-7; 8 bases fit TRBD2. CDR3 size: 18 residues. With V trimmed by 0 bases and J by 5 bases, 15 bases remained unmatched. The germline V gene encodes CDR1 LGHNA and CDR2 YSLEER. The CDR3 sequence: CASSQDRPLSGSLHEQYF. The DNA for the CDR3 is TGCGCCAGCAGCCAAGACCGTCCCTTAAGCGGGAGCCTACACGAGCAGTACTTC.

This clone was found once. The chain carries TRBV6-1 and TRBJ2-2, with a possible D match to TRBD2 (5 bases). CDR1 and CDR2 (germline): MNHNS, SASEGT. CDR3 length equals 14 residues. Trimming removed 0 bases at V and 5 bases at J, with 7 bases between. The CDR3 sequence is CASSEAPGTGELFF. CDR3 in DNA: TGTGCCAGCAGTGAAGCCCCGGGGACCGGGGAGCTGTTTTTT.

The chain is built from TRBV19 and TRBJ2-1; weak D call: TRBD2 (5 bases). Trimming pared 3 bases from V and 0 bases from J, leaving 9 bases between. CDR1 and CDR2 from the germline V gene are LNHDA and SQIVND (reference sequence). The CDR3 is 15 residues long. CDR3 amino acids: CASSISGSSYNEQFF. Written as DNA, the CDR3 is TGTGCCAGTAGTATTTCGGGGAGCTCCTACAATGAGCAGTTCTTC. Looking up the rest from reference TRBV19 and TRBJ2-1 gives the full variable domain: DGGITQSPKYLFRKEGQNVTLSCEQNLNHDAMYWYRQDPGQGLRLIYYSQIVNDFQKGDIAEGYSVSREKKESFPLTVTSAQKNPTAFYLCASSISGSSYNEQFFGPGTRLTVL.

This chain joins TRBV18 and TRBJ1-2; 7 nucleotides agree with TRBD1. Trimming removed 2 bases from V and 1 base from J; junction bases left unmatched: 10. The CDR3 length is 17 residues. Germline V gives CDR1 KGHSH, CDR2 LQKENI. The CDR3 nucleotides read TGTGCCAGCTCACCAAATCCCGGGACAGATGGTAACTATGGCTACACCTTC. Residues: CASSPNPGTDGNYGYTF.

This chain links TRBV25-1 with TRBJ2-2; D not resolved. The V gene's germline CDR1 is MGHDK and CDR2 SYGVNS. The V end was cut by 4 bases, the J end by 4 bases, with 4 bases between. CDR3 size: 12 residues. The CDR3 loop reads CASSGSTGELFF. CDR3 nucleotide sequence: TGTGCCAGCAGTGGCAGCACCGGGGAGCTGTTTTTT. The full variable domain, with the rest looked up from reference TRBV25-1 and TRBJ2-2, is EADIYQTPRYLVIGTGKKITLECSQTMGHDKMYWYQQDPGMELHLIHYSYGVNSTEKGDLSSESTVSRIRTEHFPLTLESARPSHTSQYLCASSGSTGELFFGEGSRLTVL.

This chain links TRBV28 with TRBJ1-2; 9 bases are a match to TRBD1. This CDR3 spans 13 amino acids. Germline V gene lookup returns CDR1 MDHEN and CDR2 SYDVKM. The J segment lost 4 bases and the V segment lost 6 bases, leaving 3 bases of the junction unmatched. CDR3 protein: CASSGTGLYGYTF. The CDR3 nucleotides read TGTGCCAGCAGCGGGACAGGGCTCTATGGCTACACCTTC.

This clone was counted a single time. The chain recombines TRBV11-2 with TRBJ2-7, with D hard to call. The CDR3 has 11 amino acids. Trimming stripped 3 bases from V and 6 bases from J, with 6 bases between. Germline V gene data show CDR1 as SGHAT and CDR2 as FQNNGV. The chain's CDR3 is CASSFGPEQYF. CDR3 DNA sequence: TGTGCCAGCAGCTTTGGGCCCGAGCAGTACTTC.

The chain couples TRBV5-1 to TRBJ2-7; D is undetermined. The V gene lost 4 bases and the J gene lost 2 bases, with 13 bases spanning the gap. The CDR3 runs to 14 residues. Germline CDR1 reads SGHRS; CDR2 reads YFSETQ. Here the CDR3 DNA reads TGCGCCAGCAGCGTCGGTACTGACACCTACGAGCAGTACTTC. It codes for CASSVGTDTYEQYF.

CDR3 in amino acids: CASSHNRDRGYNEQFF. CDR3 nucleotides: TGTGCCAGCAGCCACAATAGGGACAGGGGCTACAATGAGCAGTTCTTC. The rearrangement links TRBV7-9 to TRBJ2-1; the match to TRBD1 covers 10 bases. The length of the CDR3 is 16 residues. The junction had 7 bases not matched to a gene; V was cut back by 5 bases and J by 3 bases. Germline assignment: CDR1 SEHNR and CDR2 FQNEAQ (reference sequence).

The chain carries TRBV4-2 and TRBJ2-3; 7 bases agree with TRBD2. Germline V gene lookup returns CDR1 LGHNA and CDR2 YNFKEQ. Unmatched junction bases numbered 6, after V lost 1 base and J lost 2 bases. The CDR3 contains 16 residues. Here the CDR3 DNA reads TGTGCCAGCAGCCAAGTGGGGGGGGGAGACACAGATACGCAGTATTTT. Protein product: CASSQVGGGDTDTQYF.

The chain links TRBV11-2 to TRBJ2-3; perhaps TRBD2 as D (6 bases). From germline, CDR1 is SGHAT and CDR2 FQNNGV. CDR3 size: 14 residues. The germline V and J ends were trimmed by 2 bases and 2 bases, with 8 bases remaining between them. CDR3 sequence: CASSLRGTTDTQYF. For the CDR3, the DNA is TGTGCCAGCAGCTTACGGGGGACCACAGATACGCAGTATTTT.

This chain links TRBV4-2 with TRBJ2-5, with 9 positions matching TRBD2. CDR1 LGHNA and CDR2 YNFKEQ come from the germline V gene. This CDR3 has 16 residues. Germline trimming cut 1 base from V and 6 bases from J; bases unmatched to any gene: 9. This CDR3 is CASSQGGGSGSQTQYF. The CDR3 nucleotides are TGTGCCAGCAGCCAAGGAGGTGGTAGCGGGAGCCAGACCCAGTACTTC.

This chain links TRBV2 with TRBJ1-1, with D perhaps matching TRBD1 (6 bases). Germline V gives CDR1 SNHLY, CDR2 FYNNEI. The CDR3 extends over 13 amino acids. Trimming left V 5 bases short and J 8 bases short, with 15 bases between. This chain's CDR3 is CASSPFQGTEAFF. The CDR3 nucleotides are TGTGCCAGCAGTCCCTTTCAGGGGACAGAAGCTTTCTTT.